The clone carrying this TCR beta chain was recorded only once. Sample-barcoded 5' priming and a J-beta primer mix drove a second PCR of about 7 to 12 cycles. A single record per CDR3 protein comes from TCRdb applying MiXCR to the 5' RACE reads. The data show about 680,000 distinct CDR3 sequences, with approximately 49% seen just once and approximately 32% held by the top ten. This specimen belongs to a study of blood T cells in healthy people across ages. The V gene end was trimmed by 4 bases and the J gene end by 7 bases; junction bases not matched to a gene: 12. The germline V gene has CDR1 SGHTA and CDR2 FQGNSA. CDR3 size: 15 residues.

The clonotype was recovered from a woman aged 55-75 years in good health. The chain carries TRBV7-2 and TRBJ2-7, with 8 bases that match TRBD2. Sequenced sample: blood. The CDR3 DNA is TGTGCCAGCAGCTCCTTGGGACTAGGGTACAATGAGCAGTACTTC. Protein: CASSSLGLGYNEQYF.